This T cell receptor beta chain is drawn from a study of blood T cell repertoires in COVID-19. Overall study: The United States, Italy and Spain provided the acute and convalescent COVID-19 samples.

Per the authors' pipeline: Reference gene primer amplification gave nucleated cell count estimates. Profiled with immunoSEQ multiplex PCR; TCRdb holds only in-frame clones, not every one. The DNA gave D and trimming, while V, J and clone size come from that table. The table lists about 190,000 clones, roughly 80% of them singletons. Cohorts were determined from participant-reported clinical history. What the recovered Cohort 3 donors had was two negative PCRs, clearance, or symptom resolution. V shed 0 bases and J shed 7 bases, with 15 bases lying between them. Germline V CDR1 and CDR2: SGHAT, FQNNGV. The CDR3 contains 16 residues.

Specimen: PBMCs or T cells enriched from blood (not recorded which). The TCR originated in a woman aged 25-40 years who had recovered from COVID-19. The gene calls are TRBV11-2 and TRBJ1-4; D not resolved. The CDR3 nucleotides are TGTGCCAGCAGCTTAGACGCGGGCCTCCCGGGTGAAAAACTGTTTTTT. Translated: CASSLDAGLPGEKLFF.